The clone carrying this TCR beta chain was counted only a few times. What it binds is not known. Being one base from a much bigger clone, this may be a read error. The CDR3 loop spans 14 amino acids. Germline lookup yields CDR1 MNHEY and CDR2 SVGAGI. The entry originates in a study of tumor-infiltrating lymphocytes in primary liver carcinoma. The overall study: Tumor stage was T1-T3 N0M0, and tumor size was 4.2 to 10 cm across. Study-wide results and caveats: Tumor-adjacent and tumor-blood pairs showed less overlap than tumor region pairs.

Germline DNA was also extracted, while the blood RNA originated from unsorted whole blood. The patients lived with chronic HBV infection and had not yet received any treatment. Prior to surgery, four milliliters of peripheral blood were drawn. TCR beta cDNA was made from 500 ng total RNA with a constant-region primer. A slightly modified ARM-PCR protocol with three nested multiplex PCR rounds produced these TCR beta libraries. Use of TRBV1-TRBV30 forward primers with a C-beta reverse primer characterized the first two PCR rounds, which lasted roughly 9 cycles each. In TCRdb, the multiplex PCR reads were re-called with MiXCR into one record per CDR3 protein. This sample has fewer than 400,000 distinct CDR3 sequences, with more than 55% found just once.

The TCR originated in a young woman with primary liver carcinoma and hepatitis B virus infection. The V call is TRBV6-5, the J call TRBJ2-5; 8 bases are shared with TRBD2. The sequenced sample was peripheral blood. CDR3 DNA sequence: TGTGCCAGCAGTTACTCTTTTAGCGGGGAGACCCGGTACTTC. This translates into CASSYSFSGETRYF.